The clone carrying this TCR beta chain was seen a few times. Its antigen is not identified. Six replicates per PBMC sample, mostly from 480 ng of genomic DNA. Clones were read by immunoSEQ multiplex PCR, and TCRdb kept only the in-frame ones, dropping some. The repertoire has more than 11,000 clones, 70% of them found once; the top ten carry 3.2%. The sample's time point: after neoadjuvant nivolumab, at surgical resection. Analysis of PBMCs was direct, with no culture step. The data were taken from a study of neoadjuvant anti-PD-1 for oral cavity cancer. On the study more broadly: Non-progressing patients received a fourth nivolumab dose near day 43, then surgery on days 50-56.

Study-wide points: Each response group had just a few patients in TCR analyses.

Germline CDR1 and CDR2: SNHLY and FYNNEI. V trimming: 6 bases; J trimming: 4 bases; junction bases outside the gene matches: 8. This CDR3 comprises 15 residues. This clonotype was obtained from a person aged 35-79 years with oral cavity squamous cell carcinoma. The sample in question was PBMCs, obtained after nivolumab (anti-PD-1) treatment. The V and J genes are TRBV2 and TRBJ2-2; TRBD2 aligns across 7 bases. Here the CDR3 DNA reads TGTGCCAGCAGCTGGGGCGGGGGAATCACCGGGGAGCTGTTTTTT. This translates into CASSWGGGITGELFF.